The 20 T cell receptor beta chains in this list originate from one sample, sequenced in a study of blood T cell repertoires in COVID-19. Profiled with immunoSEQ multiplex PCR; TCRdb holds only in-frame clones, not every one. This table has about 170,000 clones, approximately 82% appearing once. Sequenced material: peripheral blood. All receptors derive from a woman at least 80 years old with acute or convalescent COVID-19.

For the CDR3, the DNA is TGCGCCAGCAGCTTGAGCGCCCTTGGAGATACGCAGTATTTT. This encodes CASSLSALGDTQYF. V is TRBV5-1 and J is TRBJ2-3; D is unclear. V lost 1 base, J lost 5 bases, and 11 bases lay in between. The CDR3 has 14 residues. Per the germline V gene, CDR1 is SGHRS and CDR2 is YFSETQ.

CDR3 DNA: TGTGCCAGCAGCTCGGGGTACACCGGGGAGCTGTTTTTT. Translated: CASSSGYTGELFF. The gene calls are TRBV5-4 and TRBJ2-2; D is perhaps TRBD2 (5 bases). Germline V CDR1 and CDR2: SGHNT, YYREEE (reference sequence). Between the trimmed V and J ends, which lost 3 bases and 3 bases, there was a span of 6 bases. This CDR3 spans 13 amino acids.

This CDR3 is CASSWRYTGELFF. The CDR3 nucleotides read TGTGCCAGCAGCTGGAGGTACACCGGGGAGCTGTTTTTT. The chain is built from TRBV5-4 and TRBJ2-2; tentative D call: TRBD2 (5 bases). The CDR3 runs to 13 residues. CDR1 SGHNT and CDR2 YYREEE come from the germline V gene (reference sequence). The V gene lost 3 bases and the J gene lost 3 bases, with 6 bases spanning the gap.

The genes are TRBV3-1 (or the pseudogene TRBV3-2) and TRBJ1-2, with TRBD1 matching over 9 bases. J gave up 6 bases and V 3 bases, and 5 bases lay outside the gene matches. This CDR3 is 14 amino acids long. CDR1 and CDR2 from the germline V gene are LGHDT and YNNKEL (reference sequence). Here the CDR3 reads CASSHWTGEDGYTF. The CDR3 DNA follows: TGTGCCAGCAGCCACTGGACAGGGGAAGATGGCTACACCTTC.

The chain has TRBV19 and TRBJ2-1; D unresolved. This CDR3 has 14 residues. V was trimmed by 3 bases and J by 5 bases, leaving 11 bases between them. Looked up from germline, CDR1 is LNHDA and CDR2 is SQIVND (reference sequence). Here the CDR3 DNA reads TGTGCCAGTAGTATCAGGCTGGTGCACAATGAGCAGTTCTTC. It is translated as CASSIRLVHNEQFF.

The chain employs TRBV21-1 and TRBJ2-1; TRBD1, the D gene given by the table, was not confirmed from the DNA. TRBV21-1 is annotated as a pseudogene. The CDR3 extends over 16 amino acids. DNA for the CDR3: TGTGCCAGCAGCAAGGCGGGGGGACAGGGCCTGTTTGAGCAGTTCTTC. Translated: CASSKAGGQGLFEQFF.

This chain uses TRBV27 with TRBJ1-5; D gene unclear. The CDR3 covers 14 residues. V was trimmed by 4 bases and J by 0 bases, leaving 7 bases between them. Per the germline V gene, CDR1 is MNHEY and CDR2 is SMNVEV (reference sequence). This chain's CDR3 is CASSWSYSNQPQHF. The CDR3 DNA reads TGTGCCAGCAGTTGGAGCTATAGCAATCAGCCCCAGCATTTT.

This chain connects TRBV19 to TRBJ2-7; 7 bases match TRBD2. Germline loops: CDR1 LNHDA, CDR2 SQIVND (reference sequence). V dropped 1 base and J dropped 1; count of bases not matched to a gene: 1. The length of the CDR3 is 14 residues. This CDR3 reads CASSIVGGSYEQYF. CDR3 DNA sequence: TGTGCCAGTAGTATAGTGGGAGGGTCCTACGAGCAGTACTTC.

The genes are TRBV7-8 and TRBJ1-5, with a tentative D call TRBD1 (5 bases). The CDR3 spans 14 residues. V was clipped by 5 bases and J by 4 bases, with 12 bases between them. Germline V gene data show CDR1 as SGHVS and CDR2 as FQNEAQ. CDR3 in amino acids: CASSVDQGNQPQHF. For the CDR3, the DNA is TGTGCCAGCAGCGTAGATCAGGGTAATCAGCCCCAGCATTTT.

The chain couples TRBV7-2 to TRBJ2-7; 8 bases agree with TRBD2. The CDR3 has 16 residues. CDR1 is SGHTA and CDR2 is FQGNSA in the germline V gene. The J segment lost 1 base and the V segment lost 1 base, leaving 6 bases of the junction unmatched. In DNA, the CDR3 is TGTGCCAGCAGCTTAGAATCGGGAGGGCGGTCCTACGAGCAGTACTTC. Translated, it gives CASSLESGGRSYEQYF.

The chain uses TRBV5-4 and TRBJ2-3; 9 bases are a match to TRBD1. Trimming cost V 4 bases and J 5 bases; bases outside gene matches: 5. The germline V gene has CDR1 SGHNT and CDR2 YYREEE (reference sequence). The CDR3 is 14 residues long. DNA of the CDR3: TGTGCCAGCAGCCCCGGACAGGGGAAAGATACGCAGTATTTT. Protein product: CASSPGQGKDTQYF.

In this sample, this clone turned up once. This chain links TRBV30 with TRBJ1-1; TRBD1 is a possible D gene (5 bases). V was trimmed by 2 bases and J by 6 bases, leaving 10 bases between them. This CDR3 region has 12 residues. Germline loops: CDR1 GTSNPN, CDR2 SVGIG (reference sequence). The CDR3 coding sequence is TGTGCCTGGAGTAATTGGGGGGCTGAAGCTTTCTTT. Translating gives CAWSNWGAEAFF.

The V call is TRBV6-6, the J call TRBJ1-2, with 7 bases aligning to TRBD1. The CDR3 is 13 amino acids. Germline V gives CDR1 MNHNY, CDR2 SVGAGI (reference sequence). J was trimmed by 7 bases and V by 7 bases; bases with no gene match: 9. In DNA, the CDR3 is TGTGCCAGCAAAGGACAGGCGCAATCTGGCTACACCTTC. Its protein product is CASKGQAQSGYTF.

The chain has TRBV19 and TRBJ1-2; 10 bases agree with TRBD1. V was clipped by 8 bases and J by 7 bases; unmatched bases: 13. The CDR3 sequence is 15 residues long. Germline V gene sequence: CDR1 LNHDA, CDR2 SQIVND (reference sequence). The CDR3 DNA reads TGTGCCAGTCGTTCTGGGACAGGGGCGAAGGTTGGCTACACCTTC. Its protein product is CASRSGTGAKVGYTF.

This chain connects TRBV10-1 to TRBJ2-5; TRBD1 might be the D (8 bases). CDR1 and CDR2 (germline): WNHNN, SYGVQD (reference sequence). Between the trimmed V and J ends, which lost 2 bases and 3 bases, there was a span of 13 bases. CDR3 length: 15 amino acids. The DNA of the CDR3 is TGCGCCAGCAGTGAGGGACAGGGAGGGGAAGAGACCCAGTACTTC. Its protein product is CASSEGQGGEETQYF.

This chain connects TRBV9 to TRBJ1-6; D is possibly TRBD1 (6 bases). Germline-derived CDR1 and CDR2 are SGDLS and YYNGEE. This CDR3 has 15 amino acids. The germline V and J ends were trimmed by 2 bases and 6 bases, with 12 bases remaining between them. The CDR3 loop is CASSVSQGSNSPLHF. CDR3 bases: TGTGCCAGCAGCGTCTCTCAGGGGTCTAATTCACCCCTCCACTTT.

The chain links TRBV19 to TRBJ2-1; TRBD2 matches 10 bases. The ends lost 1 base at V and 10 bases at J; junction bases unmatched: 7. CDR1 is LNHDA, CDR2 SQIVND, per germline (reference sequence). The CDR3 loop spans 15 amino acids. The CDR3 coding sequence is TGTGCCAGTAGTATAGTACGATTAGCGGGAGGCGAGCAGTTCTTC. Its protein is CASSIVRLAGGEQFF.

CDR3 amino acids: CASRSPGHWNTEAFF. DNA for the CDR3: TGTGCCAGCAGGTCTCCGGGACATTGGAACACTGAAGCTTTCTTT. V and J are TRBV2 and TRBJ1-1, with D possibly TRBD1 on 6 matching bases. Germline-derived CDR1 and CDR2 are SNHLY and FYNNEI. V was trimmed by 6 bases and J by 1 base, leaving 15 bases between them. The CDR3 loop spans 15 amino acids.

The V call is TRBV7-9, the J call TRBJ1-1, with D possibly TRBD1 on 6 matching bases. Germline V gene data show CDR1 as SEHNR and CDR2 as FQNEAQ (reference sequence). The V gene lost 6 bases and the J gene lost 3 bases, with 23 bases spanning the gap. The CDR3 is made up of 17 amino acids. The CDR3 here is CASSFTGMGKFDTEAFF. CDR3 bases: TGTGCCAGCAGTTTTACAGGGATGGGGAAATTCGACACTGAAGCTTTCTTT.

V and J are TRBV5-1 and TRBJ2-1, with 14 nucleotides matching TRBD2. Germline CDR1 and CDR2: SGHRS and YFSETQ. V lost 4 bases and J lost 8; bases outside the gene matches: 5. This CDR3 spans 15 amino acids. The CDR3 loop reads CASSAGLAGADEQFF. CDR3 bases: TGCGCCAGCAGCGCGGGACTAGCGGGAGCGGATGAGCAGTTCTTC.